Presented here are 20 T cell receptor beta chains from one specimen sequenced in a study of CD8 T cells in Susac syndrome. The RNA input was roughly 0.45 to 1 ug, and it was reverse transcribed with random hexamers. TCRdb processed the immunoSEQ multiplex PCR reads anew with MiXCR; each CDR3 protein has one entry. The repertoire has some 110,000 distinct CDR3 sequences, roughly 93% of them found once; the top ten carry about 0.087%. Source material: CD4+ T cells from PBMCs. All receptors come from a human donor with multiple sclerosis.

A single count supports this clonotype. The CDR3 nucleotides are TGTGCCAGTAGTATAGATCAAGAGACCCAGTACTTC. It encodes CASSIDQETQYF. V usage is TRBV19 and J usage is TRBJ2-5; D gene unclear. Germline V gene lookup returns CDR1 LNHDA and CDR2 SQIVND (reference sequence). The ends were cut back, 0 bases at V and 2 bases at J, with 1 base in the middle. The CDR3 is 12 amino acids.

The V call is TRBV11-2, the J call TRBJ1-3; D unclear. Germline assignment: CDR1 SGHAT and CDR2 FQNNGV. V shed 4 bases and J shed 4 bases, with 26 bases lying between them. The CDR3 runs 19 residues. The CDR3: CASSSTGGSHSFSGNTIYF. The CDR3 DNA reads TGTGCCAGCAGCTCCACCGGCGGGTCCCATTCCTTTTCCGGAAACACCATATATTTT.

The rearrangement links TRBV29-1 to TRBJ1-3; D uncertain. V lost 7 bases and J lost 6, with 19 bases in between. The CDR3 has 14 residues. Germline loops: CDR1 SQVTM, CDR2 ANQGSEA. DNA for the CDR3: TGCAGCGCGAGCCAGGCCAGAGGAGAAAACACCATATATTTT. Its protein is CSASQARGENTIYF.

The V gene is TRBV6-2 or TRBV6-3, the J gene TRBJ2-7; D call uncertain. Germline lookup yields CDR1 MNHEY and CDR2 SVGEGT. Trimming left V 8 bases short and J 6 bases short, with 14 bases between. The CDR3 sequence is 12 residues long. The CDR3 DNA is TGTGCCAGCCGGCTTGGCGGACGCGAGCAGTACTTC. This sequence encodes CASRLGGREQYF.

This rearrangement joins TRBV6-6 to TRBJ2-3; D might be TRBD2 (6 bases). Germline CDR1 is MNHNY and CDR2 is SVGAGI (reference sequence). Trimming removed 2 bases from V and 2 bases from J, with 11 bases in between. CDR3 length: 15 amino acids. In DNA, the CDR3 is TGTGCCAGCAGTTACACGGGGGTATCCACAGATACGCAGTATTTT. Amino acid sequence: CASSYTGVSTDTQYF.

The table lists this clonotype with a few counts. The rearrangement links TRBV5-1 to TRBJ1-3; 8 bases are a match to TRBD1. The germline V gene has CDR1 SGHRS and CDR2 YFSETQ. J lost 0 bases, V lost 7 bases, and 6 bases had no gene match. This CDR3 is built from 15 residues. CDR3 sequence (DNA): TGCGCCAGCTCCTCGACAGGGGACTCTGGAAACACCATATATTTT. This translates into CASSSTGDSGNTIYF.

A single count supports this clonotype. The CDR3 nucleotides read TGCGCCAGCAGCTTGGGCGTGGATACAGATACGCAGTATTTT. Protein sequence: CASSLGVDTDTQYF. V usage is TRBV5-1 and J usage is TRBJ2-3; D call uncertain. This CDR3 comprises 14 residues. The V gene lost 0 bases and the J gene lost 3 bases, with 8 bases spanning the gap. Germline V lookup: CDR1 SGHRS, CDR2 YFSETQ.

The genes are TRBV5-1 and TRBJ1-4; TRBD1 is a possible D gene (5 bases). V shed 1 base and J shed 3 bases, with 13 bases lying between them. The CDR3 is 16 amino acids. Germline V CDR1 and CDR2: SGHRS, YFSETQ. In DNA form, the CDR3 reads TGCGCCAGCAGCTTGAGGCAGGGCCAGGCTAATGAAAAACTGTTTTTT. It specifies CASSLRQGQANEKLFF.

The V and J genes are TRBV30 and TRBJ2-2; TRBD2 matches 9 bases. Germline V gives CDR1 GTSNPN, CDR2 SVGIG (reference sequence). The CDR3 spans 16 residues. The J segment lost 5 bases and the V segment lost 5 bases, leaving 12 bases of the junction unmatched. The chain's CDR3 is CAWGPAGREGTGELFF. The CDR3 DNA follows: TGTGCCTGGGGGCCTGCCGGGCGGGAGGGAACCGGGGAGCTGTTTTTT.

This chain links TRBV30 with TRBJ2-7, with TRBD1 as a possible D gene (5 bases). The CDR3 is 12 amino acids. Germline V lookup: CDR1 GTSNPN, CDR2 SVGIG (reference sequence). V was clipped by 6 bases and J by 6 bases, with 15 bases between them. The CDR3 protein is CACGASALEQYF. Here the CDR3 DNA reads TGTGCCTGTGGGGCCTCCGCTCTCGAGCAGTACTTC.

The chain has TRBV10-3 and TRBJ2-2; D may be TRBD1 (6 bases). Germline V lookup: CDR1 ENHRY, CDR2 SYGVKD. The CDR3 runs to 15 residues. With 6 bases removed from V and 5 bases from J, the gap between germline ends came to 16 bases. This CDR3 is CAISLHTGLTGELFF. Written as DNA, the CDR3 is TGTGCCATCAGCCTCCATACAGGGTTGACCGGGGAGCTGTTTTTT.

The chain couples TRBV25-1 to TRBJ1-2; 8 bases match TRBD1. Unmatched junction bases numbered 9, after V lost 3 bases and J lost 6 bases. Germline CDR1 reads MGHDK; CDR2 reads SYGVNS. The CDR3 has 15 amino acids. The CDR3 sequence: CASSDPTRGRDGYTF. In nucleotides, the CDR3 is TGTGCCAGCAGTGATCCGACCAGGGGGCGCGATGGCTACACCTTC.

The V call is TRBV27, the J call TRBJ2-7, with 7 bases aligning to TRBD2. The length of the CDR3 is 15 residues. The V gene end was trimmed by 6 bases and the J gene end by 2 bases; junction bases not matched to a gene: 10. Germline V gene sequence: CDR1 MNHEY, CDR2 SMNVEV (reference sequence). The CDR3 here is CASSKSGAHPYEQYF. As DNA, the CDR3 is TGTGCCAGCAGCAAAAGCGGGGCCCACCCCTACGAGCAGTACTTC.

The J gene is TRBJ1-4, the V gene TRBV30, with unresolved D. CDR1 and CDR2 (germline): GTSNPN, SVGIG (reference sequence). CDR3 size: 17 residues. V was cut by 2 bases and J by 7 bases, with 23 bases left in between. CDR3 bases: TGTGCCTGGAGTCGAGGCCAATCGACTCCTTACTCTGAAAAACTGTTTTTT. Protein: CAWSRGQSTPYSEKLFF.

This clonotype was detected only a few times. CDR3 sequence (DNA): TGTGCCAGCTCTAGAGGGGGCAATCAGCCCCAGCATTTT. This codes for CASSRGGNQPQHF. The V and J genes are TRBV6-5 and TRBJ1-5; the D gene is possibly TRBD1 (5 bases). CDR1 and CDR2 from the germline V gene are MNHEY and SVGAGI. The length of the CDR3 is 13 residues. V lost 8 bases and J 2 bases, leaving 10 bases between the germline ends.

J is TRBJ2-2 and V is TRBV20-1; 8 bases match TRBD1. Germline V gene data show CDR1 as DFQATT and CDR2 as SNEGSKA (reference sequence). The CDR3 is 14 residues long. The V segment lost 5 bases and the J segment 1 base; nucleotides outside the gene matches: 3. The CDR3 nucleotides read TGCAGTGCTCGGACAGGGCGGAACACCGGGGAGCTGTTTTTT. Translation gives CSARTGRNTGELFF.

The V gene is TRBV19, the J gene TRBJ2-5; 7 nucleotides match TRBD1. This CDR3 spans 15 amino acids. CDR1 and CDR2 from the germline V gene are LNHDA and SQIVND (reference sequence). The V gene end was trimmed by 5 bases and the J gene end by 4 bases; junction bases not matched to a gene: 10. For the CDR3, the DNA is TGTGCCAGTAGTCCTGGACAGGTCTTGGGAGAGACCCAGTACTTC. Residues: CASSPGQVLGETQYF.

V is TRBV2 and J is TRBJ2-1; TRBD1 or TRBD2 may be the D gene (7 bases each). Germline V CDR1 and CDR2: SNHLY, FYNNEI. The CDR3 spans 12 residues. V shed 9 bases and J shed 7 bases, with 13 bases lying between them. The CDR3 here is CARVRGGNEQFF. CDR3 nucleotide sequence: TGTGCCAGGGTCAGGGGGGGGAATGAGCAGTTCTTC.

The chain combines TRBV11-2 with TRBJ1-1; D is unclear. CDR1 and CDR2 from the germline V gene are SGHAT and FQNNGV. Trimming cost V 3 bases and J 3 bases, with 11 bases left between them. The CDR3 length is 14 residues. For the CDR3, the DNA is TGTGCCAGCAGCTTGGGTGGGGTTCACACTGAAGCTTTCTTT. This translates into CASSLGGVHTEAFF.

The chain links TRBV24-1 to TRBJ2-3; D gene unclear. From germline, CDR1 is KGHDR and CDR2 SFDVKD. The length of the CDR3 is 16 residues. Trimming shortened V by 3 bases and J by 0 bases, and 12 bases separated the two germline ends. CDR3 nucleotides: TGTGCCACCAGTGATAAGAGGCAGCCTAGCACAGATACGCAGTATTTT. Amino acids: CATSDKRQPSTDTQYF.